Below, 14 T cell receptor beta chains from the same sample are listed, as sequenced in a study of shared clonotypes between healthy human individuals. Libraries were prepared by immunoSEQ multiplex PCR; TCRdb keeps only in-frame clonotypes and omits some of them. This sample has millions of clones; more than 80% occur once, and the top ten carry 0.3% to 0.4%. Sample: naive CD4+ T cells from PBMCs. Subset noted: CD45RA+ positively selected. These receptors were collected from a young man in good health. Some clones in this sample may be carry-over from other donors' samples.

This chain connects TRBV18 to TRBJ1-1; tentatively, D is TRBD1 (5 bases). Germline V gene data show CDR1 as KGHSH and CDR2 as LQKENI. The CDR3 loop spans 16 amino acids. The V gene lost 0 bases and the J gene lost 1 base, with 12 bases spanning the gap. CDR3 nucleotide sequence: TGTGCCAGCTCACCACCGCCAGGGCGGGAGAACACTGAAGCTTTCTTT. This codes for CASSPPPGRENTEAFF. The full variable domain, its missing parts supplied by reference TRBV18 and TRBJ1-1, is NAGVMQNPRHLVRRRGQEARLRCSPMKGHSHVYWYRQLPEEGLKFMVYLQKENIIDESGMPKERFSAEFPKEGPSILRIQQVVRGDSAAYFCASSPPPGRENTEAFFGQGTRLTVV.

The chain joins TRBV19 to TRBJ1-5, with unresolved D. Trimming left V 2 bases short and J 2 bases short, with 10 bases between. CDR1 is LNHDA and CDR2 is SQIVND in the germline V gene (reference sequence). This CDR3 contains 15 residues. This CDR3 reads CASSIWVGGNQPQHF. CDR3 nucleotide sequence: TGTGCCAGTAGTATATGGGTTGGGGGCAATCAGCCCCAGCATTTT.

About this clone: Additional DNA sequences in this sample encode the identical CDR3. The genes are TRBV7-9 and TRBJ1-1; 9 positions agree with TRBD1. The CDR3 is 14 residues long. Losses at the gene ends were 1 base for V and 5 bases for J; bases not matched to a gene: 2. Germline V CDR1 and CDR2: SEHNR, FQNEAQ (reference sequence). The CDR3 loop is CASSLVQGATEAFF. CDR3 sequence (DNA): TGTGCCAGCAGCTTAGTACAGGGGGCGACTGAAGCTTTCTTT.

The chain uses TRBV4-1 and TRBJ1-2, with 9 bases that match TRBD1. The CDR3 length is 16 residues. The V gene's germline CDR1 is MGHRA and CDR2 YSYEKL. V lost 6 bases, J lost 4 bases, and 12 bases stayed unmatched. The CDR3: CASRLGTGQGSYGYTF. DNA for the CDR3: TGCGCCAGCAGGCTGGGAACGGGACAGGGTAGCTATGGCTACACCTTC.

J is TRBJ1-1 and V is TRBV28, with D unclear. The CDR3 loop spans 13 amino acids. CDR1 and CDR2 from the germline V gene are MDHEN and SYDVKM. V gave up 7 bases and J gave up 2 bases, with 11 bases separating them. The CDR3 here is CASNPESNTEAFF. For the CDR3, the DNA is TGTGCCAGCAATCCGGAATCCAACACTGAAGCTTTCTTT.

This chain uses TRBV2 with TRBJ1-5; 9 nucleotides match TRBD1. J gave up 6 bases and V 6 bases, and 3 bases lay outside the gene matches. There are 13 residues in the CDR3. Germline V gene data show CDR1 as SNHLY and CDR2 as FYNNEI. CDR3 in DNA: TGTGCCAGCAGCGGACAGGGGTTTCAGCCCCAGCATTTT. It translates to CASSGQGFQPQHF.

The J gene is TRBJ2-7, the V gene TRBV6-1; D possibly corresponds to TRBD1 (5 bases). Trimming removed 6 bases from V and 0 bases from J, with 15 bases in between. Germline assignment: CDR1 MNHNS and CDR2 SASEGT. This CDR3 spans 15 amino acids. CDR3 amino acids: CASRVLRGSSYEQYF. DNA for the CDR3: TGTGCCAGCAGAGTTCTAAGGGGAAGCTCCTACGAGCAGTACTTC.

The CDR3 spells CASSSKPQYNEQFF. As DNA, the CDR3 is TGTGCCAGCAGTTCTAAACCCCAGTACAATGAGCAGTTCTTC. The rearrangement uses TRBV6-1 and TRBJ2-1; D is ambiguous. Trimming cost V 5 bases and J 4 bases, with 12 bases left between them. Germline V CDR1 and CDR2: MNHNS, SASEGT. This CDR3 is built from 14 residues.

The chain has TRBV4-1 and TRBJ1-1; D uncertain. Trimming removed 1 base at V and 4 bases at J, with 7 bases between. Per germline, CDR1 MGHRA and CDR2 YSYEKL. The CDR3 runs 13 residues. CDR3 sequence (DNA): TGCGCCAGCAGCCAAGGGGTCTCCACTGAAGCTTTCTTT. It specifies CASSQGVSTEAFF.

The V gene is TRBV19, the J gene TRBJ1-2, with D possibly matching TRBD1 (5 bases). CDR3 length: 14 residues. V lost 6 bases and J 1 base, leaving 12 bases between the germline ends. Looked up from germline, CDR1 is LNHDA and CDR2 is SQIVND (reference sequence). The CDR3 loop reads CASSQGLINYGYTF. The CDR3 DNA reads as TGTGCCAGTAGCCAGGGACTGATTAACTATGGCTACACCTTC.

The CDR3 DNA follows: TGTGCCAGCAGTGCTGAGTCGGGGCGGGACGGACTCTACGAGCAGTACTTC. It translates to CASSAESGRDGLYEQYF. The chain employs TRBV2 and TRBJ2-7; TRBD2 might be the D (6 bases). CDR1 and CDR2 (germline): SNHLY, FYNNEI. Between the trimmed V and J ends, which lost 4 bases and 3 bases, there was a span of 22 bases. CDR3 size: 17 residues.

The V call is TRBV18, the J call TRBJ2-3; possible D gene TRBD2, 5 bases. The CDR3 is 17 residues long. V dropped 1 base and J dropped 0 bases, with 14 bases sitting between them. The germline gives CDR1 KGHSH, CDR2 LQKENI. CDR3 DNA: TGTGCCAGCTCACCACAACTTAACCGAGGGAGCACAGATACGCAGTATTTT. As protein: CASSPQLNRGSTDTQYF.

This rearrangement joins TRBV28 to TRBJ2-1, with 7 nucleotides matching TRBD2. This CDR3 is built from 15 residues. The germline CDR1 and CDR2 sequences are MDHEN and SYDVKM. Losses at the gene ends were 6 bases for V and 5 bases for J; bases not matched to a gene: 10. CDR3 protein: CASSPGLGGHNEQFF. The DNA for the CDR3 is TGTGCCAGCAGCCCAGGACTAGGTGGCCACAATGAGCAGTTCTTC.

The CDR3 DNA is TGCGCCAGCAGCTTAACAGGGGCAACAGATACGCAGTATTTT. Translating gives CASSLTGATDTQYF. This sequence joins TRBV5-1 and TRBJ2-3; 7 bases map to TRBD1. Per germline, CDR1 SGHRS and CDR2 YFSETQ. CDR3 length equals 14 residues. The ends lost 2 bases at V and 3 bases at J; junction bases unmatched: 3.